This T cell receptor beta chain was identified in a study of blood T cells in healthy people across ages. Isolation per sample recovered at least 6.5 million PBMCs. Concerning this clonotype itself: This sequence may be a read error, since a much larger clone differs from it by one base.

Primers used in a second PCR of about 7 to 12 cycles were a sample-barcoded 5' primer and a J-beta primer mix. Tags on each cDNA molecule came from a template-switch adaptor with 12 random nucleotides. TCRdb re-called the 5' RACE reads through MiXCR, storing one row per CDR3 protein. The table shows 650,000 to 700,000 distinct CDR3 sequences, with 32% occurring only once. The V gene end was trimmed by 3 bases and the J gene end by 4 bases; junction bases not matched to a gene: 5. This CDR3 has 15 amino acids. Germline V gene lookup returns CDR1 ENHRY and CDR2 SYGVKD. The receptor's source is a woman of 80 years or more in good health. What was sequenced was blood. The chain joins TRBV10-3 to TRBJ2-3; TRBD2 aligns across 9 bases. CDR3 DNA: TGTGCCATCAGTGATGGCGGGGGGGCCTCAGATACGCAGTATTTT. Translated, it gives CAISDGGGASDTQYF.